This TCR beta chain was found in a study of blood T cell repertoires in COVID-19. Study-wide context: Researchers got acute and convalescent COVID-19 samples from the United States, Italy and Spain. PBMCs, B-cell-depleted T cells, or T cells were the source of the cDNA or gDNA that made up the material.

In the study's own analysis: How many nucleated cells were present was estimated from reference gene primer amplification. Generated by immunoSEQ multiplex PCR, the TCRdb table keeps only in-frame clones and is missing some. That table furnishes V, J and clone size, whereas the DNA furnished D and trimming. The table has about 250,000 clones, 70% to 90% seen once; the top ten hold about 1.3%. V was pared by 4 bases and J by 4 bases, with 10 bases between. The CDR3 is made up of 13 amino acids. Per germline, CDR1 KGHSH and CDR2 LQKENI. The clonotype was recovered from a man at least 80 years old with acute or convalescent COVID-19. The V call is TRBV18, the J call TRBJ2-5, with D possibly matching TRBD2 (5 bases). The source material was peripheral blood. This chain's CDR3 is CASSLGVGETQYF. The CDR3 bases are TGTGCCAGCTCACTCGGGGTCGGAGAGACCCAGTACTTC.